This entry lists 16 T cell receptor beta chains sequenced from one sample in a study of shared clonotypes between healthy human individuals. Assay used: immunoSEQ multiplex PCR; TCRdb lists only in-frame clones, some missing. The sample consists of around 370,000 clones, about 96% of them appearing once. Sample: memory CD8+ T cells sorted from blood. Stated subset: CD45RO+ cells pooled with CCR7-negative TemRA cells. Receptors were obtained from a man under 40 in good health.

The V and J genes are TRBV4-1 and TRBJ2-2, with 9 bases fitting TRBD2. Looked up from germline, CDR1 is MGHRA and CDR2 is YSYEKL. The CDR3 is 17 amino acids. J lost 5 bases, V lost 4 bases, and 11 bases had no gene match. The CDR3 nucleotides are TGCGCCAGCAGCCGCGTCATAGCGGGAGTCGGAACCGGGGAGCTGTTTTTT. It yields the protein CASSRVIAGVGTGELFF.

The chain joins TRBV11-2 to TRBJ1-1; D ambiguous. CDR1 and CDR2 (germline): SGHAT, FQNNGV. This CDR3 comprises 14 residues. Trimming removed 6 bases at V and 7 bases at J, with 18 bases between. In DNA, the CDR3 is TGTGCCAGCAGAGACTGGGCGAGACCCTATGAAGCTTTCTTT. This gives the protein CASRDWARPYEAFF. The complete variable domain, with remaining parts taken from reference TRBV11-2 and TRBJ1-1, reads EAGVAQSPRYKIIEKRQSVAFWCNPISGHATLYWYQQILGQGPKLLIQFQNNGVVDDSQLPKDRFSAERLKGVDSTLKIQPAKLEDSAVYLCASRDWARPYEAFFGQGTRLTVV.

The chain carries TRBV7-9 and TRBJ2-2, with 15 positions matching TRBD2. The CDR3 has 17 amino acids. Trimming cost V 5 bases and J 4 bases; bases outside gene matches: 5. Germline loops: CDR1 SEHNR, CDR2 FQNEAQ (reference sequence). CDR3 sequence reads: CASSPPGLAGGTGELFF. The CDR3 DNA reads as TGTGCCAGCAGCCCTCCGGGACTAGCGGGAGGCACCGGGGAGCTGTTTTTT.

This clone has more than one count but fewer than ten. The V call is TRBV6-5, the J call TRBJ1-5, with TRBD1 matching 7 bases. The CDR3 contains 13 residues. V lost 5 bases and J lost 4; bases outside the gene matches: 2. Per the germline V gene, CDR1 is MNHEY and CDR2 is SVGAGI. The CDR3 sequence: CASSRQGNQPQHF. As DNA, the CDR3 is TGTGCCAGCAGTCGACAGGGAAATCAGCCCCAGCATTTT.

The rearrangement joins TRBV5-6 to TRBJ2-5, with D possibly matching TRBD1 (7 bases). This CDR3 has 17 amino acids. The germline V and J ends were trimmed by 0 bases and 2 bases, with 17 bases remaining between them. CDR1 is SGHDT, CDR2 YYEEEE, per germline. CDR3 DNA: TGTGCCAGCAGCTTGGTACCCAACAGGGGAGGTCAAGAGACCCAGTACTTC. Translation gives CASSLVPNRGGQETQYF.

The rearrangement links TRBV23-1 to TRBJ2-1; TRBD1 matches 9 bases. TRBV23-1 is an ORF; its function is uncertain. CDR3 size: 15 residues. J was trimmed by 7 bases and V by 2 bases; bases with no gene match: 6. The CDR3 DNA sequence: TGCGCCAGCAGTCAAGGGGGACAGGGTGTGAATGAGCAGTTCTTC. As protein: CASSQGGQGVNEQFF.

This chain links TRBV6-6 with TRBJ2-3; the D gene is possibly TRBD1 (5 bases). The germline V and J ends were trimmed by 2 bases and 0 bases, with 9 bases remaining between them. This CDR3 comprises 15 residues. Germline V gene data show CDR1 as MNHNY and CDR2 as SVGAGI (reference sequence). As DNA, the CDR3 is TGTGCCAGCAGTTACAGCCCAGGGAGCACAGATACGCAGTATTTT. Its translation is CASSYSPGSTDTQYF.

V usage is TRBV5-1 and J usage is TRBJ2-7; 12 nucleotides agree with TRBD2. This CDR3 contains 18 residues. The V and J ends lost 1 base and 2 bases, in that order; junction bases with no gene match: 10. Per the germline V gene, CDR1 is SGHRS and CDR2 is YFSETQ. CDR3 region: CASSLTPELAGGAYEQYF. CDR3 sequence (DNA): TGCGCCAGCAGCTTGACTCCAGAACTAGCGGGAGGAGCCTACGAGCAGTACTTC.

This clone appeared once. The chain links TRBV2 to TRBJ1-5; a possible D gene is TRBD1 (5 bases). The V gene's germline CDR1 is SNHLY and CDR2 FYNNEI. This CDR3 is built from 15 residues. V was cut by 1 base and J by 0 bases, with 7 bases left in between. The CDR3 DNA reads TGTGCCAGCAGTGAAGGGGGCCATAGCAATCAGCCCCAGCATTTT. This codes for CASSEGGHSNQPQHF.

V gene TRBV14 combines with J gene TRBJ2-2; possible D gene TRBD1, 5 bases. The CDR3 is 14 residues long. Trimming removed 1 base from V and 4 bases from J, with 7 bases in between. Germline CDR1 reads SGHDN; CDR2 reads FVKESK. CDR3 protein: CASSQGRATGELFF. The CDR3 DNA is TGTGCCAGCAGCCAAGGCAGGGCCACCGGGGAGCTGTTTTTT.

The gene calls are TRBV19 and TRBJ2-7, with D unclear. The CDR3 is made up of 13 amino acids. V lost 3 bases and J lost 3, with 9 bases in between. Per the germline V gene, CDR1 is LNHDA and CDR2 is SQIVND (reference sequence). The CDR3 DNA reads as TGTGCCAGTAGTATGGCGGATAACTACGAGCAGTACTTC. This sequence encodes CASSMADNYEQYF.

The V gene is TRBV28, the J gene TRBJ2-1, with D maybe TRBD2 (6 bases). Per germline, CDR1 MDHEN and CDR2 SYDVKM. V dropped 2 bases and J dropped 2 bases, with 13 bases sitting between them. The length of the CDR3 is 16 residues. CDR3 sequence reads: CASSLIGRVAYNEQFF. The CDR3 region has the DNA TGTGCCAGCAGTTTAATCGGGAGAGTCGCCTACAATGAGCAGTTCTTC.

This sequence joins TRBV28 and TRBJ1-1, with D possibly being TRBD1 (6 bases). This CDR3 has 15 amino acids. Trimming removed 6 bases from V and 0 bases from J, with 14 bases in between. Germline V CDR1 and CDR2: MDHEN, SYDVKM. The CDR3 nucleotides are TGTGCCAGCAGCTATACAGGGTACCTGAACACTGAAGCTTTCTTT. This encodes CASSYTGYLNTEAFF.

The rearrangement links TRBV7-9 to TRBJ1-2, with a possible D match to TRBD1 (6 bases). CDR3 length equals 14 residues. V lost 0 bases to trimming and J lost 6 bases, with 11 bases between them. Germline V gives CDR1 SEHNR, CDR2 FQNEAQ (reference sequence). In DNA form, the CDR3 reads TGTGCCAGCAGCTTAGCCCCCCGGACAGATGGCTACACCTTC. This translates into CASSLAPRTDGYTF.

The chain joins TRBV6-5 to TRBJ2-7, with D uncertain. The CDR3 loop spans 11 amino acids. V was clipped by 5 bases and J by 0 bases, with 2 bases between them. Germline assignment: CDR1 MNHEY and CDR2 SVGAGI. CDR3 sequence: CASSPSYEQYF. DNA of the CDR3: TGTGCCAGCAGTCCCTCCTACGAGCAGTACTTC.

The V and J genes are TRBV28 and TRBJ2-3; 8 bases align to TRBD1. The CDR3 has 14 residues. Germline V gene sequence: CDR1 MDHEN, CDR2 SYDVKM. With 3 bases clipped from V and 5 bases from J, the junction kept 4 bases outside the gene matches. CDR3 sequence (DNA): TGTGCCAGCAGTTTCCGGACAGGGAAAGATACGCAGTATTTT. Residues: CASSFRTGKDTQYF. Based on the CDR3 plus reference TRBV28 and TRBJ2-3, the full variable domain is DVKVTQSSRYLVKRTGEKVFLECVQDMDHENMFWYRQDPGLGLRLIYFSYDVKMKEKGDIPEGYSVSREKKERFSLILESASTNQTSMYLCASSFRTGKDTQYFGPGTRLTVL.